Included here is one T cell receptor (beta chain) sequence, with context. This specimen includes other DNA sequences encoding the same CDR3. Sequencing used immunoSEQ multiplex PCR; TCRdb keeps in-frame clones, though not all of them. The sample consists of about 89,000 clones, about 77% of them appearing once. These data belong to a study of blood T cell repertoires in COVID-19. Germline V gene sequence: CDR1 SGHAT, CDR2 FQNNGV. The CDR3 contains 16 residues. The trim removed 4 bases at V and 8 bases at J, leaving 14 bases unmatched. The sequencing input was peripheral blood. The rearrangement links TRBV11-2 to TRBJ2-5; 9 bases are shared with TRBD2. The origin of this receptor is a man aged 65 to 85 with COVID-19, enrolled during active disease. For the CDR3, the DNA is TGTGCCAGCAGCTCCGCGAGCGGGAGGAAGGGTGAAACCCAGTACTTC. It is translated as CASSSASGRKGETQYF.